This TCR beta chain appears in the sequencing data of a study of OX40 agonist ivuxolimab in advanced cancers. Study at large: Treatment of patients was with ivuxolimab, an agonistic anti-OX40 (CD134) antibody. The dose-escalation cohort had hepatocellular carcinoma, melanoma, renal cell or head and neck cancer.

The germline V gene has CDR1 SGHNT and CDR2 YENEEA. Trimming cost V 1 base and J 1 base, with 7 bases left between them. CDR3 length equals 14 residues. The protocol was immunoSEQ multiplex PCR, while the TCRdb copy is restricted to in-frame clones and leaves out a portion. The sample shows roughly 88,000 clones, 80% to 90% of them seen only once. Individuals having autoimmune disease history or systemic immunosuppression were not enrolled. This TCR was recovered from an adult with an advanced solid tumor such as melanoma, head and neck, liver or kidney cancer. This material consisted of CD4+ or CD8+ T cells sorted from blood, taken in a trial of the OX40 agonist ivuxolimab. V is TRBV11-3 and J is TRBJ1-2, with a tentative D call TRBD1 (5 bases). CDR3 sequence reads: CASSLGGGNYGYTF. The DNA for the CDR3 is TGTGCCAGCAGCTTAGGGGGCGGTAACTATGGCTACACCTTC.